This TCR beta chain was recovered during a study of T cell repertoires in cytomegalovirus infection. The germline CDR1 and CDR2 sequences are SGHDT and YYEEEE. The J segment lost 2 bases and the V segment lost 3 bases, leaving 6 bases of the junction unmatched. This CDR3 contains 17 residues. This clonotype was recorded a few times. Its antigen is not known. Study outcomes and limitations: Ex vivo responses were dominated by HLA-C-restricted CMV-specific TCR beta clonotypes.

Via MiXCR, TCRdb re-called the reads, giving one row per CDR3 protein. The sample lists about 320,000 distinct CDR3 sequences; more than 9% were seen once. The sample consisted of PBMCs. This chain links TRBV5-6 with TRBJ1-4, with 11 bases aligning to TRBD1. The TCR was taken from a human donor in good health (CMV status not recorded). Some clones in this sample may be carry-over from other donors' samples. In nucleotides, the CDR3 is TGTGCCAGCAGCTCGGGACAGGGGGTGTTTACTAATGAAAAACTGTTTTTT. It translates to CASSSGQGVFTNEKLFF.